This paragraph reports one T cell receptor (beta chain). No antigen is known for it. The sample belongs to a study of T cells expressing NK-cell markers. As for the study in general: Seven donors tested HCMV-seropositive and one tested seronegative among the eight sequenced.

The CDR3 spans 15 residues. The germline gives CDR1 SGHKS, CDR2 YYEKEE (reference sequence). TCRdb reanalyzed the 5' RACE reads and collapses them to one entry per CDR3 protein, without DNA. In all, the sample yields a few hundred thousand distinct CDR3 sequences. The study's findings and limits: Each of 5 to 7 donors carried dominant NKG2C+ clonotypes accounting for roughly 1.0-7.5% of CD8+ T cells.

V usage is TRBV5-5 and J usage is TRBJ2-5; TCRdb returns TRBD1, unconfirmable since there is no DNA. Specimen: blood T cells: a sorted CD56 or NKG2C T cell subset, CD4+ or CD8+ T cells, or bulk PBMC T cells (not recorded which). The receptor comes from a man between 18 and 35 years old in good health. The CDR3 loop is CASKHSPTGQETQYF. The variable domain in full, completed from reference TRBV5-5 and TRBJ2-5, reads DAGVTQSPTHLIKTRGQQVTLRCSPISGHKSVSWYQQVLGQGPQFIFQYYEKEERGRGNFPDRFSARQFPNYSSELNVNALLLGDSALYLCASKHSPTGQETQYFGPGTRLLVL.